The sequence of this T cell receptor beta chain was determined in a study of control samples from healthy donors and cancer patients. The repertoire was sequenced with immunoSEQ multiplex PCR; TCRdb's copy has only in-frame clones and lacks some. The sample carries 110,000 to 150,000 clones, roughly 92% recorded once. In germline, CDR1 is SGHKS, CDR2 YYEKEE (reference sequence). The CDR3 sequence is 13 residues long. With 2 bases removed from V and 3 bases from J, the gap between germline ends came to 9 bases. This chain uses TRBV5-5 with TRBJ2-7; D is unresolved. The TCR comes from a man aged 30 to 45 in good health. The sample was blood. The CDR3 sequence: CASSFGYSYEQYF. The CDR3 DNA sequence: TGTGCCAGCAGCTTTGGCTACAGCTACGAGCAGTACTTC.